The TCR beta chain described here comes from a study of cytomegalovirus exposure and HLA in healthy donors. Study-wide results and caveats: Previous analysis showed most TCR beta V segments were productive about 87% or about 30% of the time. Rare TCR sequences dominated, though some public TCRs recurred in many donors. DRB1 had the most TCR associations and HLA-C the fewest, a later analysis found, with rates varying by HLA locus.

As to this clone: Its antigen is unidentified.

The PCR was carried out with 60 Vbeta primers and 13 Jbeta primers. Produced via immunoSEQ multiplex PCR; TCRdb's table is partial and in-frame only. The sample records around 130,000 clones, around 86% being singletons. The CDR3 spans 16 residues. In germline, CDR1 is SGHRS, CDR2 YFSETQ. V lost 0 bases, J lost 1 base, and 6 bases stayed unmatched. What was sequenced was PBMCs. This receptor was taken from a man between 18 and 29 years old in good health and CMV-seronegative. The chain has TRBV5-1 and TRBJ2-5; 7 positions agree with TRBD2. CDR3 sequence (DNA): TGCGCCAGCAGCTTGGCCCGGGGGAGGGCCCAAGAGACCCAGTACTTC. Translating it yields CASSLARGRAQETQYF. The whole variable domain, filled in from reference TRBV5-1 and TRBJ2-5, reads KAGVTQTPRYLIKTRGQQVTLSCSPISGHRSVSWYQQTPGQGLQFLFEYFSETQRNKGNFPGRFSGRQFSNSRSEMNVSTLELGDSALYLCASSLARGRAQETQYFGPGTRLLVL.